This TCR beta chain appears in the sequencing data of a study of CD8+ T cells in alopecia areata (dated by TCRdb to the late 2010s). Looking at the study overall: Treated patients were enrolled in an open-label pilot trial of oral tofacitinib, 5 to 10 mg twice daily, for moderate-to-severe alopecia areata. RNA was extracted with the PAXgene miRNA kit for fixed scalp, the miRNeasy kit for PBMCs, and the RNeasy kit for mouse skin. Scalp clonality was compared among normal scalp (n=4), patchy alopecia areata scalp (n=8), and alopecia totalis/universalis scalp (n=8). Amplification of TCRbeta CDR3 regions was done by immunoSEQ multiplex PCR using 35 Vbeta forward primers and 13 Jbeta reverse primers. To study T cell clonal expansion in alopecia areata, the researchers applied high-throughput TCRbeta sequencing to both the C3H/HeJ mouse model and human patients. Patients stayed on tofacitinib for 6 to 18 months and then had 6 months of follow-up off drug so that delayed response and recurrence could be assessed. Biopsies were taken from tofacitinib-treated patients at baseline and at 4 and 24 weeks of treatment, and a later scalp biopsy was taken in several of the tofacitinib-treated patients. In humans, TCRbeta sequencing was performed on scalp tissue and on sorted CD4+ and CD8+ peripheral blood T cells from healthy controls and from patients with patchy or totalis/universalis alopecia areata. The SALT score, which quantifies the percentage of affected scalp surface area, was used to measure disease severity in treated patients. The research as a whole found: Because the treated cohort was small and had just a single nonresponder, larger studies are needed to establish links between baseline CD8+ expansion and response. Scalp clonality and the number of expanded CD8+ clones among the top 100 scalp clones were significantly decreased by tofacitinib. Unlike mouse skin, which is dominated by gammadelta T cells, normal human skin has resident alphabeta T cells that are also sequenced, and this complicates analysis of the scalp TCR repertoire. Lesional scalp, especially in alopecia totalis/universalis, showed higher clonality and more expanded CD8+ clones than normal scalp, suggesting antigenic drive. TCR sequences shared between patients were less clear than in mice, possibly partly because of HLA diversity in the patient population. During tofacitinib treatment, many expanded lesional clones stuck around in both scalp and blood, and this persistence may partly explain why relapse happens after treatment is stopped.

V drops 8 bases and J drops 0 bases, leaving 10 bases in between. The germline V gene encodes CDR1 SNHLY and CDR2 FYNNEI. The CDR3 starts with the cysteine, ends with the phenylalanine, and has 13 residues. Only the CDR3 part of the read is kept: 39 bases, read in frame from the first base. A remark on this clone: The antigen it binds to is not known. No base-level quality is on record; no much larger clone is a single base apart.

The treatment or condition label here, explained by the study, means: oral pan-JAK inhibitor, 5-10 mg twice daily. Lesional scalp punch biopsies and peripheral blood were obtained from alopecia areata patients. PBMCs were isolated by density centrifugation and stained for CD3, CD4 and CD8, and CD4+ and CD8+ T cells were sorted on a FACSAria. Library creation used the immunoSEQ multiplex PCR assay. For TCR sequencing, RNA was extracted from every sample and reverse transcribed into cDNA to serve as template. First-strand cDNA was synthesized with SuperScript III using a 2:1 mix of oligo-dT and random hexamers. A synthetic immune receptor repertoire was used to assess amplification bias, and residual bias was removed computationally. The authors' pipeline ran thus. Raw reads were preprocessed to remove errors, and CDR3 was defined according to IMGT conventions as the region from the conserved cysteine to phenylalanine. Clonality was computed as 1 minus the Shannon entropy, with the entropy normalized by log2 of the number of productive unique TCRs. CD4 or CD8 identity of scalp clones was inferred by cross-referencing scalp TCRbeta sequences with sorted blood CD4 and CD8 repertoires. TCRdb carries this immuneACCESS record with in-frame sequences only. Its versions omit some clonotypes, under half of them owing to an unresolved V gene in the studies checked, with the rest unexplained. V and J calls and clone size follow that table, whereas D and trimming were derived from the DNA. For this sample the table gives hundreds of thousands of clones, of which approximately 65% were detected only once. About 1.2% of the sample lies in the top ten.

This clonotype originated in a human donor with alopecia areata. The sequencing used CD4+ T cells sorted from blood, collected at week 44, from a patient treated with tofacitinib. The chain employs TRBV2 and TRBJ1-2; the D gene cannot be resolved reliably. The DNA reads TGTGCCAGCTGCGCCACGCCTAACTATGGCTACACCTTC. Protein translation: CASCATPNYGYTF.